This T cell receptor beta chain emerged from a study of T cell changes during pregnancy in multiple sclerosis. Assay used: immunoSEQ multiplex PCR; TCRdb lists only in-frame clones, some missing. The table shows tens of thousands of clones, with around 94% occurring only once. The TCR was taken from a female donor with multiple sclerosis, enrolled in a pregnancy study. Specimen: CD4+ T cells from peripheral blood mononuclear cells, collected in the first trimester of pregnancy.

This chain's CDR3 is CASSTGQQNEKLFF. Here the CDR3 DNA reads TGTGCCAGCAGCACGGGACAGCAGAATGAAAAACTGTTTTTT. The V call is TRBV5-6, the J call TRBJ1-4; 7 nucleotides align to TRBD1. V was clipped by 4 bases and J by 5 bases; unmatched bases: 5. Germline CDR1 is SGHDT and CDR2 is YYEEEE. The CDR3 consists of 14 residues.